This is a list of T cell receptor beta chains from one sample in a study of PD-L1 blockade in urothelial cancer. Here immunoSEQ multiplex PCR was the method, and the copy in TCRdb shows in-frame clones only, minus some. The sample includes around 40,000 clones, 75% to 90% of them seen just once. The sequenced sample was PBMCs, obtained around atezolizumab (anti-PD-L1) treatment. Receptors were obtained from a man in his sixties with urothelial cancer. Each CDR3 is given with its conserved first and last residue. The order of the fields is J gene, V gene, CDR3 protein.

TRBJ1-2	TRBV5-5	CASSLVGRDNYGYTF
TRBJ1-3	TRBV7-9	CASSPPGGGNTIYF
TRBJ1-2	TRBV23-1	CASGWDRGPHGYTF
TRBJ2-1	TRBV19	CASSIPRLGRDEQFF
TRBJ2-5	TRBV28	CASSSQGARETQYF
TRBJ1-1	TRBV5-1	CASSWQGGDAEAFF
TRBJ2-7	TRBV5-5	CASSLVGRSYEQYF
TRBJ2-5	TRBV29-1	CSVTGTAQETQYF
TRBJ2-7	TRBV28	CATLTGTGASYEQYF
TRBJ1-4	TRBV6-5	CASSYTDRGSGKLFF
TRBJ2-1	TRBV4-2	CASSREFQDGQFF
TRBJ2-3	TRBV5-1	CASSLGTSEFTDTQYF
TRBJ1-3	TRBV29-1	CSARESGNTIYF
TRBJ1-6	TRBV19	CASSRQRFEYSPLHF
TRBJ2-1	TRBV28	CASSLGTGVGLDEQFF
TRBJ2-7	TRBV29-1	CSVVGLSSYEQYF
TRBJ2-1	TRBV5-4	CASSLEKYRGNNEQFF
TRBJ2-3	TRBV2	CASSEDRGSDTQYF
TRBJ2-5	TRBV28	CASSRSGTEETQYF
TRBJ1-5	TRBV5-5	CASSLLPTGGNNQPQHF
TRBJ2-1	TRBV7-9	CASSVPGDRGPTEQFF
TRBJ2-7	TRBV18	CASTTGQVAEQYF
TRBJ1-2	TRBV27	CASSSDRESGYTF
TRBJ2-7	TRBV21-1	CATGREHYEQYF
TRBJ1-2	TRBV5-6	CASSSSTGGDFFNGYTF
TRBJ2-1	TRBV10-1	CASSEQGLYNEQFF
TRBJ2-3	TRBV19	CASSIAAGTDTQYF
TRBJ2-1	TRBV2	CASSAERLSYNEQFF
TRBJ2-1	TRBV5-4	CASSLGTGGAYNEQFF
TRBJ1-1	TRBV27	CASSHFIQGVNTEAFF
TRBJ2-7	TRBV7-9	CASILRGGSSGRHYEQYF
TRBJ1-1	TRBV25-1	CASSEGQLILNTEAFF
TRBJ1-3	TRBV9	CASSEGVAIGNTIYF
TRBJ2-1	TRBV7-8	CASSFLAGPNEQFF
TRBJ2-7	TRBV11-2	CASSLGTGASYEQYF
TRBJ2-2	TRBV5-1	CASSPPDRTGTGELFF
TRBJ2-2	TRBV7-8	CASSFRTGGNTGELFF
TRBJ1-5	TRBV6-1	CAIGQGAGQPQHF
TRBJ2-7	TRBV28	CASTSPGDSRSEQYF
TRBJ2-5	TRBV7-7	CASSLGGQTGETQYF
TRBJ2-5	TRBV6-1	CASSELGGLETQYF
TRBJ1-2	TRBV12-2	CASRSAGTADYGYTF
TRBJ1-1	TRBV5-1	CASSLGQSGTGARAFF
TRBJ1-2	TRBV6-5	CASSKGYRGEGGYTF
TRBJ1-1	TRBV11-2	CASSLEDTGMNTEAFF
TRBJ2-1	TRBV5-6	CASSPGLANNEQFF
TRBJ2-1	TRBV6-1	CASSEYRGRGDEQFF
TRBJ2-7	TRBV29-1	CSVEVGGSYEQYF
TRBJ1-5	TRBV6-5	CASSTDSGNQPQHF